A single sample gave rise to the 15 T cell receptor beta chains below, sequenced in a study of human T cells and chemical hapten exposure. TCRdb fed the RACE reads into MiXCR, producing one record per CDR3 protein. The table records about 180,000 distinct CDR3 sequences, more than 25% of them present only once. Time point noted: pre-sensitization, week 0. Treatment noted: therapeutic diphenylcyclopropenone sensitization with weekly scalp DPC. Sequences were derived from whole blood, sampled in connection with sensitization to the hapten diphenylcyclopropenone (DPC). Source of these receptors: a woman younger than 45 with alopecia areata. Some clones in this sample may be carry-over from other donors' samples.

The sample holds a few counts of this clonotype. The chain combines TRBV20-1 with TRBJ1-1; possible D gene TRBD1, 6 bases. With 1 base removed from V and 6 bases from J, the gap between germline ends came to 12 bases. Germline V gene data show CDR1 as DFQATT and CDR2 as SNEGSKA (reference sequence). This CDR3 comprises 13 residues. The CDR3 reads CSARGGAAAEAFF. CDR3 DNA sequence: TGCAGTGCTAGAGGGGGGGCAGCTGCTGAAGCTTTCTTT.

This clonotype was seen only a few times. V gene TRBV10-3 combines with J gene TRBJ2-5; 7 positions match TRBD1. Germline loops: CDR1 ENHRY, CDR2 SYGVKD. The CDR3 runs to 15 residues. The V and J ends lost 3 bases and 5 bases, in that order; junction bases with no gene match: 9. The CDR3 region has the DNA TGTGCCATCAGTGAACAGACAGGGACGTGGGAGACCCAGTACTTC. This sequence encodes CAISEQTGTWETQYF.

CDR3 nucleotide sequence: TGTGCCAGCAGTTCCGCCATAGCGGGAGTGAACGAGCAGTACTTC. Protein: CASSSAIAGVNEQYF. This chain joins TRBV6-2 or TRBV6-3 and TRBJ2-7; TRBD2 aligns across 9 bases. The germline CDR1 and CDR2 sequences are MNHEY and SVGEGT. V dropped 4 bases and J dropped 5; count of bases not matched to a gene: 9. There are 15 residues in the CDR3.

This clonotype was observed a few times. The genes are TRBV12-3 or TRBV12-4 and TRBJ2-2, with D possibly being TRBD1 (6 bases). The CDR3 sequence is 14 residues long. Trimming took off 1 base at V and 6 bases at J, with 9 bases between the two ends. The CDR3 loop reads CASSLDRVAGELFF. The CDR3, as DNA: TGTGCCAGCAGTTTAGACAGGGTTGCCGGGGAGCTGTTTTTT.

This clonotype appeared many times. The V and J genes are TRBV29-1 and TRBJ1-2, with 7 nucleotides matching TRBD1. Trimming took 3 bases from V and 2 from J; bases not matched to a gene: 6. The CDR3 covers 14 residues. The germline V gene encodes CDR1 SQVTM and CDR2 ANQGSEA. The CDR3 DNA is TGCAGCGTTGATGAGGGACAGAGCAACTATGGCTACACCTTC. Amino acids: CSVDEGQSNYGYTF. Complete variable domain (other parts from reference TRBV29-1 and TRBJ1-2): SAVISQKPSRDICQRGTSLTIQCQVDSQVTMMFWYRQQPGQSLTLIATANQGSEATYESGFVIDKFPISRPNLTFSTLTVSNMSPEDSSIYLCSVDEGQSNYGYTFGSGTRLTVV.

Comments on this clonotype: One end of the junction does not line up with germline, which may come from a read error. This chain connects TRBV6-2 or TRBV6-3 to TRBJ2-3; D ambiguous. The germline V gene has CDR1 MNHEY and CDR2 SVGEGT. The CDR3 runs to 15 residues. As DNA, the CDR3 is TGTGCCAGCAGTATCCCCGGTAGGGCCACAGATACGCGGTATTTT. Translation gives CASSIPGRATDTRYF.

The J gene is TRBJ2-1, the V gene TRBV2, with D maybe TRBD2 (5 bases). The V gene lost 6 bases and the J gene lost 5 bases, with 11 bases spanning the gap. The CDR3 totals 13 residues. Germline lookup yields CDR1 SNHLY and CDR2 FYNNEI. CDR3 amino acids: CASSWRQNNEQFF. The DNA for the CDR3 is TGTGCCAGCAGCTGGAGGCAGAACAATGAGCAGTTCTTC.

DNA of the CDR3: TGCGCCAGCAGCTTGTCCGCAGGGTGGTACGAGCAGTACTTC. Protein sequence: CASSLSAGWYEQYF. The rearrangement links TRBV5-1 to TRBJ2-7; D is possibly TRBD1 (5 bases). Germline CDR1 SGHRS, CDR2 YFSETQ. The V end was cut by 1 base, the J end by 4 bases, with 12 bases between. This CDR3 region has 14 residues.

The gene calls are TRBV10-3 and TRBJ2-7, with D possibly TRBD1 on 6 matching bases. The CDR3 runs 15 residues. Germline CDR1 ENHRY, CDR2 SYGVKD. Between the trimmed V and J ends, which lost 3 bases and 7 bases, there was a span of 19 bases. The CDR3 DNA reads TGTGCCATCAGTGACCCCCACACAGGGATCGAGGAGCAGTACTTC. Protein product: CAISDPHTGIEEQYF.

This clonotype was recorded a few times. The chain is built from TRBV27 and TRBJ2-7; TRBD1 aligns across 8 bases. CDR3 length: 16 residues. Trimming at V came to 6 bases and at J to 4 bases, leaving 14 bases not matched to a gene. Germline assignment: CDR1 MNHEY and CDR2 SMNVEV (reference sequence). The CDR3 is CASRENRGRSRYEQYF. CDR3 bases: TGTGCCAGCAGGGAAAACAGGGGGAGATCGAGATACGAGCAGTACTTC.

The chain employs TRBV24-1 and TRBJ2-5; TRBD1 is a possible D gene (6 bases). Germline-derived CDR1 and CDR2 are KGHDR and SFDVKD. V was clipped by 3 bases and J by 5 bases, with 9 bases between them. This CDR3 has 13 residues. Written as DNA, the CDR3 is TGTGCCACCAGTGATGTGGGGGCGGAGACCCAGTACTTC. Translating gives CATSDVGAETQYF.

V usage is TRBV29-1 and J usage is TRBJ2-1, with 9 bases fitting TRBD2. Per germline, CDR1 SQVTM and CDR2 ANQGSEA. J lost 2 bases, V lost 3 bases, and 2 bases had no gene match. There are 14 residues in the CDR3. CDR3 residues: CSVDSSGTYNEQFF. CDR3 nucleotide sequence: TGCAGCGTTGATTCTAGCGGGACCTACAATGAGCAGTTCTTC.

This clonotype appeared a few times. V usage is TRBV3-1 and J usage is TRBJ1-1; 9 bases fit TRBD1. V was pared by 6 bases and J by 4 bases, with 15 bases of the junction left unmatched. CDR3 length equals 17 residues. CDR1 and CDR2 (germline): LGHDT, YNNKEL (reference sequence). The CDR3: CASSPTLTGQGFTEAFF. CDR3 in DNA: TGTGCCAGCAGTCCGACCCTTACTGGACAGGGGTTCACTGAAGCTTTCTTT.

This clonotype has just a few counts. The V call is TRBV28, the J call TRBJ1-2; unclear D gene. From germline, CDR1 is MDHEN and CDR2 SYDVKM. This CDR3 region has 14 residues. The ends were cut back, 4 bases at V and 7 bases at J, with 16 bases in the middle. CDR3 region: CASSSGTAQRGYTF. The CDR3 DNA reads TGTGCCAGCAGTTCCGGTACGGCTCAACGTGGCTACACCTTC.

Written as DNA, the CDR3 is TGTGCCAGCATGTCCGGAGAGAACACTGAAGCTTTCTTT. It translates to CASMSGENTEAFF. The rearrangement joins TRBV28 to TRBJ1-1; D call uncertain. Per the germline V gene, CDR1 is MDHEN and CDR2 is SYDVKM. The CDR3 is made up of 13 amino acids. Trimming shortened V by 7 bases and J by 1 base, and 10 bases separated the two germline ends.